Following are 2 T cell receptor beta chains from one sample sequenced in a study of T cells in Graves' hyperthyroidism and ophthalmopathy. RNA transcripts provided the source from which TCR beta CDR3 regions were amplified. The primer set for the first-round RT-PCR of the TCR CDR3 was HTBI. TCRdb recomputed calls from the multiplex PCR reads with MiXCR, one row per CDR3 protein. The table shows 450,000 to 650,000 distinct CDR3 sequences, with around 20% occurring only once. Material for sequencing was blood. The receptors derive from a man aged 18 to 35 with Graves' hyperthyroidism.

This clonotype was counted a few times. The rearrangement uses TRBV13 and TRBJ2-7, with D uncertain. This CDR3 contains 12 residues. Germline V lookup: CDR1 PRHDT, CDR2 FYEKMQ (reference sequence). Trimming pared 3 bases from V and 6 bases from J, leaving 9 bases between. In DNA form, the CDR3 reads TGTGCCAGCAGCTTCCTGAAAGGCGAGCAGTACTTC. It codes for CASSFLKGEQYF.

This clonotype occurred many times. V is TRBV28 and J is TRBJ2-7, with a possible D match to TRBD1 (6 bases). Germline lookup yields CDR1 MDHEN and CDR2 SYDVKM. The ends were cut back, 3 bases at V and 4 bases at J, with 19 bases in the middle. The CDR3 extends over 16 amino acids. The CDR3 coding sequence is TGTGCCAGCAGTTTTAGGGGGATGGACAGAGTATACGAGCAGTACTTC. Translated, it gives CASSFRGMDRVYEQYF.